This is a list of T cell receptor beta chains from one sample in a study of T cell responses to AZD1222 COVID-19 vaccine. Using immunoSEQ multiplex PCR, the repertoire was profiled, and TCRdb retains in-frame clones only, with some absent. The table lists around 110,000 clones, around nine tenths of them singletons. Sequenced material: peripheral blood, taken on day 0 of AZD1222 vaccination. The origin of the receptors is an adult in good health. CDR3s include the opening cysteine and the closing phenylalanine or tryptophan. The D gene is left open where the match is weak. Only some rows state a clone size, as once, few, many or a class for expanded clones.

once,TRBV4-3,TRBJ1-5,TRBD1,TGCGCCAGCAGCCAAGCGCCACAGGGGAATCAGCCCCAGCATTTT,CASSQAPQGNQPQHF
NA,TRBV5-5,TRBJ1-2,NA,TGTGCCAGCAGCCTATGGAAGGACAGCGCCAATGGCTACACCTTC,CASSLWKDSANGYTF
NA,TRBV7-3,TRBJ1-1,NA,TGTGCCAGCAGCTTAACGGGGCAGCTGAACACTGAAGCTTTCTTT,CASSLTGQLNTEAFF
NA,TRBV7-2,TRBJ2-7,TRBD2,TGTGCCAGCAGGGGCTTAGCGGGGATATCCTACGAGCAGTACTTC,CASRGLAGISYEQYF
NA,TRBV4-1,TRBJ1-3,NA,TGCGCCAGCAGCCAAGAGGGGTGGAGAAGGAGTGGAAACACCATATATTTT,CASSQEGWRRSGNTIYF
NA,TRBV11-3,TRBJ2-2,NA,TGTGCCAGCAGTGTGACAGTGACCGGGGAGCTGTTTTTT,CASSVTVTGELFF
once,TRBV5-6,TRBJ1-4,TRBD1,TGTGCCAGCAGCTCCGGGACAGGCCACAATGAAAAACTGTTTTTT,CASSSGTGHNEKLFF
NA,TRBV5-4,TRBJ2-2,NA,TGTGCCAGCAGCTTACGCAGAAGTACCGGGGAGCTGTTTTTT,CASSLRRSTGELFF
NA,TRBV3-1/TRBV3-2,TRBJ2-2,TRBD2,TGTGCCAGCTCAACTTCCGGACTAGCGGGAGTCGGGACCGGGGAGCTGTTTTTT,CASSTSGLAGVGTGELFF
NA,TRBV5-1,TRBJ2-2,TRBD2,TGCGCCAGCAGCTCCGGGACTACGGTCACCGGGGAGCTGTTTTTT,CASSSGTTVTGELFF
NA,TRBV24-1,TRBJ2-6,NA,TGTGCCACCAGTGATAGGGCAGGGGACGTCCTGACTTTC,CATSDRAGDVLTF
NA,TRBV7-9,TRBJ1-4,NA,TGTGCCAGCAGCCCCTTCAGGGCTGGGAATGAAAAACTGTTTTTT,CASSPFRAGNEKLFF
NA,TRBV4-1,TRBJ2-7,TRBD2,TGCGCCAGCAGCCAGGGACTAGCGAGCTACGAGCAGTACTTC,CASSQGLASYEQYF
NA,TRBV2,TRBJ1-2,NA,TGTGCCAGCACGTACAGGCGAAACTATGGCTACACCTTC,CASTYRRNYGYTF
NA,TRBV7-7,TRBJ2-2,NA,TGTGCCAGCAGCTTAGTCGGGGGCGTGAACACCGGGGAGCTGTTTTTT,CASSLVGGVNTGELFF
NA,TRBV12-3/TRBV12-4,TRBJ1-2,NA,TGTGCCAGCAGTTTAGCGCGTGTGGACTACACCTTC,CASSLARVDYTF
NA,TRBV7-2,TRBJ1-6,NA,TGTGCCAGCAGCTTAGTGGGGCGGAGCTCCTATAATTCACCCCTCCACTTT,CASSLVGRSSYNSPLHF
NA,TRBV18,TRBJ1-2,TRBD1,TGTGCCAGCTCACCGGACAGGGGGAATGGCTACACCTTC,CASSPDRGNGYTF
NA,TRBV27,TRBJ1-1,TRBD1,TGTGCCAGCAGGAGATTCCGGGACAGGGGGCGCGACACTGAAGCTTTCTTT,CASRRFRDRGRDTEAFF
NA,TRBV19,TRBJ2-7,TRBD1,TGTGCCAGTAGTATGACCTTCGGACAGGGCATTTACGAGCAGTACTTC,CASSMTFGQGIYEQYF
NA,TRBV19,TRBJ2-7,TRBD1,TGTGCCAGTACCCCGGGACAGGGGGCCTACGAGCAGTACTTC,CASTPGQGAYEQYF
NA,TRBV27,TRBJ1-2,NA,TGTGCCAGCAGCCCCCCGGGGGCGCGTCGGGACTACACCTTC,CASSPPGARRDYTF
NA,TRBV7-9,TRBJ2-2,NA,TGTGCCAGCAGCTCCAGGGTGGGGGTCACCGGGGAGCTGTTTTTT,CASSSRVGVTGELFF
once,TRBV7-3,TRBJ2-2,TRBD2,TGTGCCAGCAGCTTTCCCAGCGGGGGGGCGAACACCGGGGAGCTGTTTTTT,CASSFPSGGANTGELFF
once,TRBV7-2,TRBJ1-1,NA,TGTGCCAGCAGCTTTGCCAGGGGGAACACTGAAGCTTTCTTT,CASSFARGNTEAFF
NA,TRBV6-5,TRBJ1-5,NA,TGTGCCAGCTCCCCTACAGTTAGCAATCAGCCCCAGCATTTT,CASSPTVSNQPQHF
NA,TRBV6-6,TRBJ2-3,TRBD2,TGTGCCAGCAAGGAGCGGGAGATGGGAGCAGATACGCAGTATTTT,CASKEREMGADTQYF
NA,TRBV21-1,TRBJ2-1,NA,TGTGCCAGCCTCATCAGGGGCGCCTACAATGAGCAGTTCTTC,CASLIRGAYNEQFF
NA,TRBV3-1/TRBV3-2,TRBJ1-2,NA,TGTGCCAGCAGCCAAGGGTCACAGGGCTATGGCTACACCTTC,CASSQGSQGYGYTF
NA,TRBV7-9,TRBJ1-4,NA,TGTGCCAGCAGCTTCGGAGGCAGGGTGGGGGCAACTAATGAAAAACTGTTTTTT,CASSFGGRVGATNEKLFF
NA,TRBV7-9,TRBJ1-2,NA,TGTGCCAGCAGCTTGGGCAGGACCGCTAACTATGGCTACACCTTC,CASSLGRTANYGYTF
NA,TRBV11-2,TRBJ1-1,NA,TGTGCCAGCAGCTCACAGACGAACACTGAAGCTTTCTTT,CASSSQTNTEAFF
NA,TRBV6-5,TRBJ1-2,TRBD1,TGTGCCAGCAGTTCCCATCGACAGGGAGAAAACTATGGCTACACCTTC,CASSSHRQGENYGYTF
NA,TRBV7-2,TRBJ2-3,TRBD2,TGTGCCAGCAGCATGACTCGGGGGGGGGCGCAGTATTTT,CASSMTRGGAQYF
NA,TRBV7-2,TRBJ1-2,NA,TGTGCCAGCAGCCGGAGGGTAGGGCAGCCCGGCGGGGGCTACACCTTC,CASSRRVGQPGGGYTF
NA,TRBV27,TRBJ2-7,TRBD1,TGTGCCAGCAGTCCGCGGTCCGGGACAGGGCTCTACGAGCAGTACTTC,CASSPRSGTGLYEQYF